The 30 T cell receptor beta chains listed next were all sequenced from one sample in a study of CD8+ T cells in alopecia areata. Extracted RNA was reverse transcribed, and the resulting cDNA served as sequencing template. Data came from immunoSEQ multiplex PCR; TCRdb stores just in-frame clones and leaves some out. The data contain over 110,000 clones, roughly half of them singletons. The starting material was CD4+ T cells sorted from blood, obtained at week 0. The origin of the receptors is a human donor with alopecia areata.

This clone was seen just once. The V call is TRBV30, the J call TRBJ1-2; TRBD1 agrees at 10 bases. Trimming at V came to 5 bases and at J to 5 bases, leaving 8 bases not matched to a gene. Germline V gene data show CDR1 as GTSNPN and CDR2 as SVGIG (reference sequence). The CDR3 consists of 14 residues. The CDR3 nucleotides read TGTGCCTGGCAACTAGACAGGGGGCTTTATGGCTACACCTTC. This translates into CAWQLDRGLYGYTF. Full variable domain (rest looked up from reference TRBV30 and TRBJ1-2): SQTIHQWPATLVQPVGSPLSLECTVEGTSNPNLYWYRQAAGRGLQLLFYSVGIGQISSEVPQNLSASRPQDRQFILSSKKLLLSDSGFYLCAWQLDRGLYGYTFGSGTRLTVV.

Only one count was recorded for this clone. CDR3 sequence (DNA): TGTGCCAGCAGGCCACCGGGACAGGGGTTAGGCGGGGAGCTGTTTTTT. Amino acids: CASRPPGQGLGGELFF. The chain combines TRBV25-1 with TRBJ2-2; 10 bases are a match to TRBD1. Trimming at V came to 6 bases and at J to 7 bases, leaving 11 bases not matched to a gene. The CDR3 runs to 16 residues. CDR1 and CDR2 from the germline V gene are MGHDK and SYGVNS. The variable domain in full, with the rest retrieved from reference TRBV25-1 and TRBJ2-2, is EADIYQTPRYLVIGTGKKITLECSQTMGHDKMYWYQQDPGMELHLIHYSYGVNSTEKGDLSSESTVSRIRTEHFPLTLESARPSHTSQYLCASRPPGQGLGGELFFGEGSRLTVL.

This clone came up a few times. The gene calls are TRBV5-1 and TRBJ1-2, with 11 bases matching TRBD1. After removal of 2 bases from V and 2 bases from J, the junction contained 5 bases not matched to a gene. Germline CDR1 SGHRS, CDR2 YFSETQ. The CDR3 runs 16 residues. The CDR3 reads CASSFSGTGGNYGYTF. The CDR3 DNA is TGCGCCAGCAGCTTCTCGGGGACAGGGGGAAACTATGGCTACACCTTC.

V gene TRBV30 combines with J gene TRBJ1-5, with 10 nucleotides matching TRBD1. The CDR3 totals 16 residues. V was pared by 2 bases and J by 9 bases, with 13 bases of the junction left unmatched. CDR1 GTSNPN and CDR2 SVGIG come from the germline V gene (reference sequence). The CDR3 sequence is CAWSLFGTGARAPQHF. The CDR3 DNA reads as TGTGCCTGGAGTCTATTCGGGACAGGGGCTCGAGCGCCCCAGCATTTT.

V is TRBV29-1 and J is TRBJ1-1; 7 bases are a match to TRBD1. The ends lost 1 base at V and 0 bases at J; junction bases unmatched: 8. The CDR3 has 16 residues. Germline lookup yields CDR1 SQVTM and CDR2 ANQGSEA. As DNA, the CDR3 is TGCAGCGTTGAAGCGTCAGGGGGGACATTGAACACTGAAGCTTTCTTT. This codes for CSVEASGGTLNTEAFF.

This clone has only one observation. The chain is built from TRBV2 and TRBJ2-2; TRBD2 matches 14 bases. The CDR3 is made up of 17 amino acids. With V trimmed by 6 bases and J by 5 bases, 8 bases remained unmatched. The V gene's germline CDR1 is SNHLY and CDR2 FYNNEI. In nucleotides, the CDR3 is TGTGCCAGCAGACCTCCGGGACTAGCGGGAGAGACCGGGGAGCTGTTTTTT. This sequence encodes CASRPPGLAGETGELFF.

The chain recombines TRBV30 with TRBJ2-7, with D hard to call. This CDR3 comprises 13 residues. V was trimmed by 2 bases and J by 2 bases, leaving 10 bases between them. Germline V gene sequence: CDR1 GTSNPN, CDR2 SVGIG (reference sequence). As DNA, the CDR3 is TGTGCCTGGAGTCCTAAAGGACCCTACGAGCAGTACTTC. The encoded protein is CAWSPKGPYEQYF. Together with reference TRBV30 and TRBJ2-7, the CDR3 gives the full variable domain: SQTIHQWPATLVQPVGSPLSLECTVEGTSNPNLYWYRQAAGRGLQLLFYSVGIGQISSEVPQNLSASRPQDRQFILSSKKLLLSDSGFYLCAWSPKGPYEQYFGPGTRLTVT.

The J gene is TRBJ2-2, the V gene TRBV5-1; D is undetermined. CDR3 length: 13 amino acids. Germline loops: CDR1 SGHRS, CDR2 YFSETQ. Trimming cost V 3 bases and J 6 bases, with 9 bases left between them. This CDR3 is CASSSEWSGELFF. The CDR3 nucleotides read TGCGCCAGCAGCTCAGAGTGGTCCGGGGAGCTGTTTTTT.

This clone has a handful of counts. The rearrangement uses TRBV29-1 and TRBJ2-7; 9 bases agree with TRBD2. This CDR3 is 13 amino acids long. The V gene's germline CDR1 is SQVTM and CDR2 ANQGSEA. J lost 7 bases, V lost 4 bases, and 8 bases had no gene match. The CDR3 DNA is TGCAGCGTTGCCACAGCGGGAGGAGGGGAGCAGTACTTC. Its protein product is CSVATAGGGEQYF.

The rearrangement joins TRBV7-8 to TRBJ1-4; D is undetermined. This CDR3 has 14 residues. Trimming took 5 bases from V and 5 from J, leaving 12 bases between them. Germline values: CDR1 SGHVS, CDR2 FQNEAQ. The CDR3 is CASSPRRTNEKLFF. The CDR3 DNA reads TGTGCCAGCAGCCCCCGACGGACGAATGAAAAACTGTTTTTT.

The chain couples TRBV7-3 to TRBJ2-1, with 7 bases lining up with TRBD2. This CDR3 spans 17 amino acids. The germline CDR1 and CDR2 sequences are SGHTA and FQGTGA. V shed 3 bases and J 7 bases; nucleotides not matched to a gene: 15. In DNA, the CDR3 is TGTGCCAGCAGCTTCGGCGGGAGCTCCGCCATTCGGAATGAGCAGTTCTTC. This gives the protein CASSFGGSSAIRNEQFF.

V and J are TRBV29-1 and TRBJ1-2; D remains ambiguous. Germline V gene lookup returns CDR1 SQVTM and CDR2 ANQGSEA. The V and J ends lost 8 bases and 7 bases respectively, with 8 bases between them. This CDR3 region has 9 residues. This CDR3 reads CSFFPGYTF. Written as DNA, the CDR3 is TGCAGCTTCTTTCCTGGCTACACCTTC.

The rearrangement links TRBV29-1 to TRBJ2-3; D assignment may be TRBD1 or TRBD2 (5 bases each). The V and J ends lost 1 base and 2 bases respectively, with 13 bases between them. This CDR3 is 15 amino acids long. CDR1 is SQVTM and CDR2 is ANQGSEA in the germline V gene. CDR3 sequence (DNA): TGCAGCGTTGAAGTTGGGGGTAGCGCCACAGATACGCAGTATTTT. It translates to CSVEVGGSATDTQYF.

This clone was seen only once. The chain couples TRBV18 to TRBJ2-3; D gene uncertain. The CDR3 runs 13 residues. V dropped 3 bases and J dropped 5 bases, with 9 bases sitting between them. Germline V lookup: CDR1 KGHSH, CDR2 LQKENI. The chain's CDR3 is CASSPHQGDTQYF. The CDR3 region has the DNA TGTGCCAGCTCACCTCACCAAGGAGATACGCAGTATTTT.

The sample holds a few counts of this clone. The chain carries TRBV2 and TRBJ2-3, with TRBD2 identical over 13 bases. The CDR3 covers 15 residues. Losses at the gene ends were 6 bases for V and 4 bases for J; bases not matched to a gene: 4. Germline V gene data show CDR1 as SNHLY and CDR2 as FYNNEI. CDR3 in DNA: TGTGCCAGCAGATGGACTAGCGGGAGCCCAGATACGCAGTATTTT. Protein: CASRWTSGSPDTQYF.

The CDR3 coding sequence is TGCAGCGTTTCGACTAGCTCGGGGACCCAGTACTTC. It encodes CSVSTSSGTQYF. This chain uses TRBV29-1 with TRBJ2-5, with 7 bases identical to TRBD2. The CDR3 has 12 residues. Germline values: CDR1 SQVTM, CDR2 ANQGSEA. J lost 7 bases, V lost 5 bases, and 7 bases had no gene match.

This clone is a singleton in its sample. This sequence joins TRBV6-5 and TRBJ1-2; unclear D gene. The CDR3 has 14 amino acids. V lost 0 bases and J lost 6, with 11 bases in between. The germline CDR1 and CDR2 sequences are MNHEY and SVGAGI. As DNA, the CDR3 is TGTGCCAGCAGTTACTCGAGGGTAACTAATGGCTACACCTTC. Protein sequence: CASSYSRVTNGYTF.

This clone occurred once. The rearrangement uses TRBV30 and TRBJ1-5; TRBD1 matches 10 bases. CDR1 and CDR2 (germline): GTSNPN, SVGIG (reference sequence). V shed 5 bases, J shed 7 bases, and the junction held 8 bases outside the gene matches. The CDR3 consists of 14 residues. This chain's CDR3 is CAWSPGQGFQPQHF. CDR3 DNA: TGTGCCTGGTCCCCGGGACAGGGGTTCCAGCCCCAGCATTTT.

The rearrangement links TRBV28 to TRBJ2-7; D is uncertain. CDR1 and CDR2 from the germline V gene are MDHEN and SYDVKM. This CDR3 contains 12 residues. V was clipped by 3 bases and J by 3 bases, with 6 bases between them. In DNA, the CDR3 is TGTGCCAGCAGTTTGTCTCGCTACGAGCAGTACTTC. Encoded protein: CASSLSRYEQYF.

The V gene is TRBV29-1, the J gene TRBJ2-3; D is possibly TRBD1 (5 bases). V dropped 0 bases and J dropped 8 bases, with 6 bases sitting between them. This CDR3 has 11 residues. Germline V gene lookup returns CDR1 SQVTM and CDR2 ANQGSEA. CDR3 sequence reads: CSVEEQVTQYF. CDR3 sequence (DNA): TGCAGCGTTGAAGAACAGGTTACGCAGTATTTT.

This clone was observed at least ten times. The V call is TRBV29-1, the J call TRBJ2-1; D tentatively reads TRBD1 or TRBD2 (5 bases each). This CDR3 spans 14 amino acids. Looked up from germline, CDR1 is SQVTM and CDR2 is ANQGSEA. For the CDR3, the DNA is TGCAGTGGAATCCGAGGGGCTTCCTACAATGAGCAGTTCTTC. Translating it yields CSGIRGASYNEQFF.

This clone showed up just a few times. The chain uses TRBV9 and TRBJ2-7, with D possibly matching TRBD2 (5 bases). Trimming shortened V by 0 bases and J by 4 bases, and 8 bases separated the two germline ends. CDR1 is SGDLS, CDR2 YYNGEE, per germline. This CDR3 region has 13 residues. CDR3 sequence: CASSVAGSYEQYF. The CDR3 region has the DNA TGTGCCAGCAGCGTAGCTGGGAGTTACGAGCAGTACTTC.

In the case of this clone: A single base separates this from a much larger clone, so it may be a read error. The V and J genes are TRBV7-9 and TRBJ2-2; D remains ambiguous. Germline values: CDR1 SEHNR, CDR2 FQNEAQ (reference sequence). This CDR3 has 12 residues. Trimming shortened V by 3 bases and J by 1 base, and 0 bases separated the two germline ends. The CDR3, as DNA: TGTGCCAGCAGCTTGAACACCGGGGAGCTGTTTTTT. This codes for CASSLNTGELFF.

In its sample, this clone was seen a few times. The genes are TRBV5-1 and TRBJ2-5; 8 bases fit TRBD1. The CDR3 runs 15 residues. Trimming at V came to 5 bases and at J to 5 bases, leaving 11 bases not matched to a gene. CDR1 and CDR2 from the germline V gene are SGHRS and YFSETQ. DNA of the CDR3: TGCGCCAGCAGACCTATTCGACAGGGGTCGGAGACCCAGTACTTC. Its protein is CASRPIRQGSETQYF.

This clone came up a few times. The gene calls are TRBV19 and TRBJ2-6; D perhaps matches TRBD1 (6 bases). Germline V gene data show CDR1 as LNHDA and CDR2 as SQIVND (reference sequence). This CDR3 has 19 residues. With 5 bases removed from V and 4 bases from J, the gap between germline ends came to 24 bases. Here the CDR3 reads CASSGSRGFRSSGANVLTF. CDR3 sequence (DNA): TGTGCCAGTAGTGGAAGCAGGGGATTTAGATCATCCGGGGCCAACGTCCTGACTTTC.

This clone was counted only a few times. The V gene is TRBV23-1, the J gene TRBJ2-7; no clear D gene. TRBV23-1 belongs to the ORF category, with a function that is uncertain. Trimming took 3 bases from V and 4 from J, leaving 7 bases between them. This CDR3 has 12 residues. DNA of the CDR3: TGCGCCAGCAGTCACGTCCTATACGAGCAGTACTTC. Residues: CASSHVLYEQYF.

V usage is TRBV30 and J usage is TRBJ2-6; 11 bases are shared with TRBD1. The length of the CDR3 is 15 residues. Germline V gene lookup returns CDR1 GTSNPN and CDR2 SVGIG (reference sequence). For the CDR3, the DNA is TGTGCGGGAAGGACAGGGGGCTTTGGGGCCAACGTCCTGACTTTC. It yields the protein CAGRTGGFGANVLTF.

The chain links TRBV9 to TRBJ2-3, with 8 bases lining up with TRBD1. CDR3 length: 15 residues. CDR1 is SGDLS, CDR2 YYNGEE, per germline. The V and J ends lost 0 bases and 2 bases, in that order; junction bases with no gene match: 2. DNA for the CDR3: TGTGCCAGCAGCGTAGGGACAGGGAACACAGATACGCAGTATTTT. Its protein product is CASSVGTGNTDTQYF.

V is TRBV30 and J is TRBJ2-3, with 16 bases aligning to TRBD2. This CDR3 comprises 13 residues. The V segment lost 8 bases and the J segment 7 bases; nucleotides outside the gene matches: 3. Germline V gene data show CDR1 as GTSNPN and CDR2 as SVGIG (reference sequence). The CDR3 DNA reads TGTGCCGGGACTAGCGGGAGGGCTTATACGCAGTATTTT. Translation gives CAGTSGRAYTQYF.

Points on this clone: Other DNA variants within this sample encode the same CDR3. V and J are TRBV7-2 and TRBJ2-1; 14 nucleotides match TRBD2. CDR1 is SGHTA, CDR2 FQGNSA, per germline. The CDR3 length is 16 residues. Trimming at V came to 1 base and at J to 8 bases, leaving 4 bases not matched to a gene. This CDR3 reads CASSLEGTSGSYEQFF. Here the CDR3 DNA reads TGTGCCAGCAGCTTAGAAGGGACTAGCGGGAGTTATGAGCAGTTCTTC.